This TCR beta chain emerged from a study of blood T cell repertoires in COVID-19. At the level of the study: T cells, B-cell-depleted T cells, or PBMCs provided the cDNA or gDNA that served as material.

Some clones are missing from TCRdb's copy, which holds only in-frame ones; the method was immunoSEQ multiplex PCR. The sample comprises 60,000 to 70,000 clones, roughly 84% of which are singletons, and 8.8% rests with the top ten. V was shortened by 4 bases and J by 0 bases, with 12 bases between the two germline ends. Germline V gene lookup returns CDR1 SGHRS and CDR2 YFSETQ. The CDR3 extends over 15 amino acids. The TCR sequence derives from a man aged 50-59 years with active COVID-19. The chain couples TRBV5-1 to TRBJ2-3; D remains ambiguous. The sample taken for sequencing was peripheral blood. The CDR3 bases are TGCGCCAGCAGCGACCTTGACTCTAGCACAGATACGCAGTATTTT. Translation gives CASSDLDSSTDTQYF.